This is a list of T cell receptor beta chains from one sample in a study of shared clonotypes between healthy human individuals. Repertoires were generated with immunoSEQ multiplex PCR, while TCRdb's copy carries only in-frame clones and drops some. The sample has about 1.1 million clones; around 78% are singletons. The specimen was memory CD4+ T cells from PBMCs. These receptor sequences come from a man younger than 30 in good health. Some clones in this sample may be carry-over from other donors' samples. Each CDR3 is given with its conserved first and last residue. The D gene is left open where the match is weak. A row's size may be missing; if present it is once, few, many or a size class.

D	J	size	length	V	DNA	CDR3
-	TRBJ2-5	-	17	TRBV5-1	TGCGCCAGCAGCCCGTTTGGGACCGGCGGACTACAAGAGACCCAGTACTTC	CASSPFGTGGLQETQYF
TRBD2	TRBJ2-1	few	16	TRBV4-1	TGCGCCAGCAGCCCGGGGACTAGCGCTACACACAATGAGCAGTTCTTC	CASSPGTSATHNEQFF
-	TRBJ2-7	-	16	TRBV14	TGTGCCAGCAGCCATCCGGGGAAGGGCCGCTCCTACGAGCAGTACTTC	CASSHPGKGRSYEQYF
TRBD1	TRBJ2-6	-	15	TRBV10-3	TGTGCCACGACAGGGGGATTCTCTGGGGCCAACGTCCTGACTTTC	CATTGGFSGANVLTF
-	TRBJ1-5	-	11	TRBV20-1	TGCAGTGCTAGAGGTAATCAGCCCCAGCATTTT	CSARGNQPQHF
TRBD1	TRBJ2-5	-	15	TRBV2	TGTGCCAGCAGCGAAAGGGGACAGGGTTTGGAGACCCAGTACTTC	CASSERGQGLETQYF
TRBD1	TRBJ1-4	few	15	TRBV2	TGTGCCAGCAGCTACGACAGGGGGCCGGGTGAAAAACTGTTTTTT	CASSYDRGPGEKLFF
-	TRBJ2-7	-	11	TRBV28	TGTGCCAGCAGCCTTGACTACGAGCAGTACTTC	CASSLDYEQYF
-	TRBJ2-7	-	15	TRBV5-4	TGTGCCAGCAGCTTGGAGGGGGGAAAACCTTACGAGCAGTACTTC	CASSLEGGKPYEQYF
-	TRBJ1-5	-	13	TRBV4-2	TGTGCCAGCAGCCAAGACGGCGGTCAGCCCCAGCATTTT	CASSQDGGQPQHF
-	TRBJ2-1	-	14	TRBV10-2	TGCGCCAGCACTAGCGAGGTTTCCTACAATGAGCAGTTCTTC	CASTSEVSYNEQFF
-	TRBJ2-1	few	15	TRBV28	TGTGCCAGCCGGCCCGGGGGAAACTCCTACAATGAGCAGTTCTTC	CASRPGGNSYNEQFF
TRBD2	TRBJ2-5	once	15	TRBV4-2	TGTGCCAGCAGCCAACCAGCGGGAGGGTGGGAGACCCAGTACTTC	CASSQPAGGWETQYF
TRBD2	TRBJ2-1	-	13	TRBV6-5	TGTGCCAGCAGAGGGACTATCTACAATGAGCAGTTCTTC	CASRGTIYNEQFF
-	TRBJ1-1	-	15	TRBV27	TGTGCCAGCAGTTTAACCGGGTTTTCAAACACTGAAGCTTTCTTT	CASSLTGFSNTEAFF
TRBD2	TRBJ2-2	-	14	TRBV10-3	TGTGCCATCAGTGAGCCGCGGGGGACCGGGGAGCTGTTTTTT	CAISEPRGTGELFF
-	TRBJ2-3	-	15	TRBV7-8	TGTGCCAGCAGCTTAGCCATCGGGTTTCGGAATACGCAGTATTTT	CASSLAIGFRNTQYF
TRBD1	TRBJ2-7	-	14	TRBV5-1	TGCGCCAGCAGACGGACAGGGACTTCCTACGAGCAGTACTTC	CASRRTGTSYEQYF
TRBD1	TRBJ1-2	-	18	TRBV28	TGTGCCAGCAGTTTAGACCCGCACAAGACAGGGGGCGCGGGTGGCTACACCTTC	CASSLDPHKTGGAGGYTF
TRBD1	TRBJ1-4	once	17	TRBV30	TGTGCCTGGAGTGGTGGCAGGGGGCGTGCAACTAATGAAAAACTGTTTTTT	CAWSGGRGRATNEKLFF
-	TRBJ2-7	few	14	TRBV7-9	TGTGCCAGCAGCTTAGCCAGGCAAACCTACGAGCAGTACTTC	CASSLARQTYEQYF
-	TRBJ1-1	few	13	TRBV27	TGTGCCAGCAGTCTACAGATGAACACTGAAGCTTTCTTT	CASSLQMNTEAFF
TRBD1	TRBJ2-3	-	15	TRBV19	TGTGCCAGCCACCCCGGGACAGGGAGGACAGATACGCAGTATTTT	CASHPGTGRTDTQYF
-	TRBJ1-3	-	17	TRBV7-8	TGTGCCAGCAGCTTAGTGTCAGGCGGGGCGTCAGGAAACACCATATATTTT	CASSLVSGGASGNTIYF
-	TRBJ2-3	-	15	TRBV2	TGTGCCAGCAGTGGTAGGCAGGGCGGCACAGATACGCAGTATTTT	CASSGRQGGTDTQYF
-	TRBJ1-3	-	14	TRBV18	TGTGCCAGCTCAGCCGGGCCGCCCTTGGACACCATATATTTT	CASSAGPPLDTIYF
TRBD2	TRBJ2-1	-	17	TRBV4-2	TGTGCCAGCAGCCAAGGGCAAGCGGGAGCCCTGGGGAATGAGCAGTTCTTC	CASSQGQAGALGNEQFF
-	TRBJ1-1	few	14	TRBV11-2	TGTGCCAGCAGCTTAACGTCCGGGGACACTGAAGCTTTCTTT	CASSLTSGDTEAFF
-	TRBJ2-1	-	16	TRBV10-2	TGCGCCAGCAGGGAACCCCAGGTGAGCTCCTACAATGAGCAGTTCTTC	CASREPQVSSYNEQFF
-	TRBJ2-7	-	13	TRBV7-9	TGTGCCAGCAGCTCCCGTGGGATTTACGAGCAGTACTTC	CASSSRGIYEQYF
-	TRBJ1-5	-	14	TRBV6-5	TGTGCCAGCAGTTACCGGAGGGGAGGGCAGCCCCAGCATTTT	CASSYRRGGQPQHF
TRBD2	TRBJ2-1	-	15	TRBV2	TGTGCCAGCAGTGAAAGCAGCGGGAGGAGTGCTGAGCAGTTCTTC	CASSESSGRSAEQFF
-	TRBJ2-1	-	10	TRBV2	TGTGCCAGCAGTGATTGGATCGTCTTCTTC	CASSDWIVFF
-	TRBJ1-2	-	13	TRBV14	TGTGCCAGCAGCCGGGGGCTCAACTATGGCTACACCTTC	CASSRGLNYGYTF
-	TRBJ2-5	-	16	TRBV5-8	TGTGCCAGCAGCGAATCAGGGGTGCGGTTCCAAGAGACCCAGTACTTC	CASSESGVRFQETQYF
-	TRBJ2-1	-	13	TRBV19	TGTGCCAGTAGTACACTAATCTACAATGAGCAGTTCTTC	CASSTLIYNEQFF
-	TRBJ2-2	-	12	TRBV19	TGTGCCAGTAGTATAGGAAGCGGGGAGCTGTTTTTT	CASSIGSGELFF
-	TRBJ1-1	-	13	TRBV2	TGTGCCAGCAGGCGGGACCAGAACACTGAAGCTTTCTTT	CASRRDQNTEAFF
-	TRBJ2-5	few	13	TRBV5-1	TGCGCCAGCAGCTTGCCCCTAGCGGAGACCCAGTACTTC	CASSLPLAETQYF
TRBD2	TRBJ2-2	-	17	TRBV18	TGTGCCAGCTCACCTTACGCTAGCGGGAGCTGGGACGGGGAGCTGTTTTTT	CASSPYASGSWDGELFF
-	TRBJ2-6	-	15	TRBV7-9	TGTGCCAGCAGCAACTCCTACGGCGGGGCCAACGTCCTGACTTTC	CASSNSYGGANVLTF
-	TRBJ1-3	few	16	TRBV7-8	TGTGCCAGCAGCTTAATATGGGGGAACGCTGGAAACACCATATATTTT	CASSLIWGNAGNTIYF
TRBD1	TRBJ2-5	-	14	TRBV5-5	TGTGCCAGCAGCTTGGCGCAGGGGGAAGTGACCCAGTACTTC	CASSLAQGEVTQYF
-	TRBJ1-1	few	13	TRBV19	TGTGCCAGTAGTAGACAGAAGAACACTGAAGCTTTCTTT	CASSRQKNTEAFF
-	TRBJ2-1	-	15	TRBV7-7	TGTGCCAGCAGTTCTGGCCAAGTAGCCTACAATGAGCAGTTCTTC	CASSSGQVAYNEQFF
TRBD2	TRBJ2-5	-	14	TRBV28	TGTGCCAGCAGCCCCCTAGCGGGACGGGAGACCCAGTACTTC	CASSPLAGRETQYF
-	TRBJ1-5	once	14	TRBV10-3	TGTGCCCCAGCCAGGCTCCCCTTAAATCAGCCCCAGCATTTT	CAPARLPLNQPQHF
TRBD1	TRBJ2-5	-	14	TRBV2	TGTGCCAGCAGCCGACAGGGCCACCAAGAGACCCAGTACTTC	CASSRQGHQETQYF
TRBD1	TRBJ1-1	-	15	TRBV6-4	TGTGCCAGCAGTGAGCTTGACAGGGTGATATCTGAAGCTTTCTTT	CASSELDRVISEAFF
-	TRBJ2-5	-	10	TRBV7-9	TGTGCCAGCGGGGTTGAGACCCAGTACTTC	CASGVETQYF
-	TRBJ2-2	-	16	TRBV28	TGTGCCAGCAGTTCCCGCGGGGGCCCTACCACCGGGGAGCTGTTTTTT	CASSSRGGPTTGELFF
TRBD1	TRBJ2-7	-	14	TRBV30	TGTGCCTCCGGGACAGGGGGGATTCCCTACGAGCAGTACTTC	CASGTGGIPYEQYF
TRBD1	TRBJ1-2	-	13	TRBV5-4	TGTGCCAGCAGCTTGGGCCTACAGGGGGGCTACACCTTC	CASSLGLQGGYTF
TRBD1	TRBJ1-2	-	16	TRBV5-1	TGCGCCAGCAGCGCAAATACCGGACAGGGGACCTATGGCTACACCTTC	CASSANTGQGTYGYTF
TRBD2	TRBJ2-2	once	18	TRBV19	TGTGCCAGTAGTCCCCCTTTTCTAGCGGGAGAGGGAGTCGAGGAGCTGTTTTTT	CASSPPFLAGEGVEELFF
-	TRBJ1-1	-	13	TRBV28	TGTGCCAGCAGAGAAGCTACGACAGCTTCAGCTTTCTTT	CASREATTASAFF